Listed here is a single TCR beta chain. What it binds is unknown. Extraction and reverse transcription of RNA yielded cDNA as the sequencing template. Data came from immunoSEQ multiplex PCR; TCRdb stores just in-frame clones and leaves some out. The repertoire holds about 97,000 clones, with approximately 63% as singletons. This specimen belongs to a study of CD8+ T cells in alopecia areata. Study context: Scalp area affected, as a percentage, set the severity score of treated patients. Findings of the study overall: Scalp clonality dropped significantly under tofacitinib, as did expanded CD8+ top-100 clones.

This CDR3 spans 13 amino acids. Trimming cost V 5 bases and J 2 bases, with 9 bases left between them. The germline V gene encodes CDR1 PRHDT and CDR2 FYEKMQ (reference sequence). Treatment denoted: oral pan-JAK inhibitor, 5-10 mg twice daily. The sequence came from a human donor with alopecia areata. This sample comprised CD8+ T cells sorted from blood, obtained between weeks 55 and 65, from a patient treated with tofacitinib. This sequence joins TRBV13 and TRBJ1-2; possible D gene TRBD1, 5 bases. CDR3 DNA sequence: TGTGCCAGCAGCCTGGGACGGAACTATGGCTACACCTTC. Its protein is CASSLGRNYGYTF.